This T cell receptor (beta chain) was obtained from a study of neurological immune-mediated disorders. Germline CDR1 and CDR2: LGHDT and YNNKEL (reference sequence). The CDR3 consists of 16 residues. Trimming removed 4 bases at V and 0 bases at J, with 12 bases between. Ten or more counts support this clonotype. TCRdb re-called the 5' RACE reads through MiXCR, storing one row per CDR3 protein. The sample has some 95,000 distinct CDR3 sequences, around 3.4% seen once. The chain joins TRBV3-1 to TRBJ2-2; TRBD1 is a possible D gene (6 bases). The specimen was PBMCs. The receptor comes from a woman between 18 and 29 years old with multiple sclerosis. This CDR3 reads CASSPWTAANTGELFF. The CDR3 DNA sequence: TGTGCCAGCAGCCCGTGGACAGCCGCGAACACCGGGGAGCTGTTTTTT.